Listed below are T cell receptor beta chains from one sample, sequenced in a study of T cell responses to AZD1222 COVID-19 vaccine. The assay was immunoSEQ multiplex PCR, and TCRdb's table has in-frame clones only and misses some. Of 90,000 to 110,000 clones in the sample, about 85% were seen once. This material consisted of peripheral blood, taken on day 0 of AZD1222 vaccination. The receptors derive from an adult in good health. Each CDR3 is given with its conserved first and last residue. D genes are given only for firm matches. Clone size appears in some rows only: once, few, many, or a class for an expanded clone.

d_gene,v_gene,abundance,j_gene,CDR3aa,CDR3nt
.,TRBV5-4,.,TRBJ1-6,CASSQKTVDNSPLHF,TGTGCCAGCAGCCAGAAGACAGTGGATAATTCACCCCTCCACTTT
.,TRBV7-9,few,TRBJ1-2,CASSSAGTASDYGYTF,TGTGCCAGCAGCTCCGCCGGGACGGCATCGGACTATGGCTACACCTTC
.,TRBV29-1,.,TRBJ2-1,CSVRSQLSSYNEQFF,TGCAGCGTCCGAAGTCAGTTGAGCTCCTACAATGAGCAGTTCTTC
.,TRBV7-3,.,TRBJ1-1,CASSLTGGTEAFF,TGTGCCAGCAGCTTAACGGGAGGTACTGAAGCTTTCTTT
.,TRBV21-1,.,TRBJ2-7,CASSKGWTSGSHEQYF,TGTGCCAGCAGCAAAGGATGGACTAGTGGGTCGCACGAGCAGTACTTC
.,TRBV28,.,TRBJ1-5,CASSFLSSNQPQHF,TGTGCCAGCAGTTTTCTCTCGAGCAATCAGCCCCAGCATTTT
TRBD1,TRBV10-2,.,TRBJ1-5,CASSWTGQNQPQHF,TGCGCCAGCAGCTGGACAGGGCAAAATCAGCCCCAGCATTTT
.,TRBV6-1,.,TRBJ2-1,CASSESGVPSNEQFF,TGTGCCAGCAGTGAGTCGGGAGTACCTAGCAATGAGCAGTTCTTC
.,TRBV7-9,.,TRBJ1-1,CASSLAASGPRSTEAFF,TGTGCCAGCAGCTTAGCGGCATCAGGGCCCAGGAGCACTGAAGCTTTCTTT
TRBD1,TRBV7-2,.,TRBJ1-5,CASSLGTDSNQPQHF,TGTGCCAGCAGCTTGGGGACAGATAGCAATCAGCCCCAGCATTTT
.,TRBV6-5,.,TRBJ2-3,CASRPQPGTDTQYF,TGTGCCAGCAGACCCCAGCCGGGGACAGATACGCAGTATTTT
.,TRBV21-1,.,TRBJ2-7,CASSKVGGIYSYEQYF,TGTGCCAGCAGCAAAGTCGGCGGCATCTACTCCTACGAGCAGTACTTC
TRBD2,TRBV11-3,.,TRBJ2-1,CASSSYPPGGQFF,TGTGCCAGCAGCTCCTACCCTCCGGGAGGGCAGTTCTTC
.,TRBV7-9,.,TRBJ2-1,CASSSGDWYNEQFF,TGTGCCAGCAGCTCTGGGGACTGGTACAATGAGCAGTTCTTC
.,TRBV27,.,TRBJ2-7,CASSLQGHEQYF,TGTGCCAGCAGTTTACAGGGACACGAGCAGTACTTC
.,TRBV9,.,TRBJ1-2,CASSQLSGTFGYTF,TGTGCCAGCAGTCAACTATCCGGGACCTTTGGCTACACCTTC
.,TRBV6-4,.,TRBJ1-2,CASRGGTREGYTF,TGTGCCAGCAGGGGGGGGACCAGAGAAGGCTACACCTTC
.,TRBV19,.,TRBJ1-1,CASSIGTANTEAFF,TGTGCCAGTAGTATAGGTACAGCGAACACTGAAGCTTTCTTT
.,TRBV12-3/TRBV12-4,.,TRBJ1-4,CASSFGQREKLFF,TGTGCCAGCAGTTTTGGGCAAAGGGAAAAACTGTTTTTT
TRBD1,TRBV5-4,.,TRBJ1-2,CASSYGTDYGYTF,TGTGCCAGCAGCTACGGGACAGACTATGGCTACACCTTC
.,TRBV5-1,.,TRBJ1-2,CASSLTVAGEGYTF,TGCGCCAGCAGCTTGACGGTAGCAGGCGAAGGCTACACCTTC
.,TRBV28,.,TRBJ2-7,CASSYTGSEQYF,TGTGCCAGCAGCTACACAGGGTCTGAGCAGTACTTC
TRBD1,TRBV19,.,TRBJ1-2,CASSRTGGFYGYTF,TGTGCCAGTAGTCGGACAGGGGGCTTCTATGGCTACACCTTC
.,TRBV7-9,few,TRBJ2-7,CASSGGPVNEQYF,TGTGCCAGCAGCGGTGGGCCGGTCAACGAGCAGTACTTC
TRBD1,TRBV6-6,few,TRBJ1-5,CASSPLFIPAGTENQPQHF,TGTGCCAGCAGTCCCCTATTCATACCTGCCGGGACAGAAAATCAGCCCCAGCATTTT
.,TRBV5-5,.,TRBJ2-6,CASSPGLGTDSGANVLTF,TGTGCCAGCAGCCCGGGACTGGGGACTGACTCTGGGGCCAACGTCCTGACTTTC
TRBD2,TRBV15,few,TRBJ2-5,CATSRDKGLAGVTQYF,TGTGCCACCAGCAGAGATAAGGGACTAGCGGGAGTCACCCAGTACTTC
.,TRBV27,.,TRBJ1-1,CASSRQRTSSEAFF,TGTGCCAGCAGCAGGCAGCGAACTTCTTCTGAAGCTTTCTTT
.,TRBV24-1,.,TRBJ1-4,CATSDSGQTEKLFF,TGTGCCACCAGTGATTCGGGTCAGACTGAAAAACTGTTTTTT
.,TRBV28,once,TRBJ1-2,CASTLGGPGYTF,TGTGCCAGCACCCTGGGGGGACCTGGCTACACCTTC
.,TRBV12-5,once,TRBJ2-1,CASGFTSSYNEQFF,TGTGCTAGTGGTTTCACCTCCTCCTACAATGAGCAGTTCTTC
.,TRBV7-8,.,TRBJ1-6,CASSQRESSYNSPLHF,TGTGCCAGCAGCCAACGGGAGAGCTCCTATAATTCACCCCTCCACTTT
.,TRBV19,.,TRBJ1-5,CASSIQGPQPQHF,TGTGCCAGTAGTATCCAGGGACCTCAGCCCCAGCATTTT
.,TRBV30,.,TRBJ2-2,CAWSGGDFPGGTGELFF,TGTGCCTGGAGTGGGGGGGACTTTCCCGGAGGAACCGGGGAGCTGTTTTTT
.,TRBV4-3,.,TRBJ1-6,CASSQDRGSYNSPLHF,TGCGCCAGCAGCCAAGACAGGGGCTCCTATAATTCACCCCTCCACTTT
.,TRBV4-2,.,TRBJ1-5,CASSQERGWGNQPQHF,TGTGCCAGCAGCCAAGAAAGGGGTTGGGGCAATCAGCCCCAGCATTTT
.,TRBV5-1,.,TRBJ2-7,CASSAERASYEQYF,TGCGCCAGCAGCGCGGAGCGGGCTTCCTACGAGCAGTACTTC
.,TRBV3-1/TRBV3-2,.,TRBJ2-3,CASSQATPSTDTQYF,TGTGCCAGCAGCCAAGCAACTCCAAGCACAGATACGCAGTATTTT
TRBD1,TRBV30,.,TRBJ1-2,CAWSLTGVGGYTF,TGTGCCTGGAGTCTCACAGGGGTGGGAGGCTACACCTTC
.,TRBV30,.,TRBJ1-3,CAFKTGNTIYF,TGTGCCTTTAAGACTGGAAACACCATATATTTT
.,TRBV27,.,TRBJ1-1,CASSRPGSTEAFF,TGTGCCAGCAGTCGCCCCGGCAGTACTGAAGCTTTCTTT
.,TRBV28,.,TRBJ1-2,CASSSSSEGGLPFGYGYTF,TGTGCCAGCAGCTCCTCTTCGGAGGGAGGACTGCCCTTCGGCTATGGCTACACCTTC